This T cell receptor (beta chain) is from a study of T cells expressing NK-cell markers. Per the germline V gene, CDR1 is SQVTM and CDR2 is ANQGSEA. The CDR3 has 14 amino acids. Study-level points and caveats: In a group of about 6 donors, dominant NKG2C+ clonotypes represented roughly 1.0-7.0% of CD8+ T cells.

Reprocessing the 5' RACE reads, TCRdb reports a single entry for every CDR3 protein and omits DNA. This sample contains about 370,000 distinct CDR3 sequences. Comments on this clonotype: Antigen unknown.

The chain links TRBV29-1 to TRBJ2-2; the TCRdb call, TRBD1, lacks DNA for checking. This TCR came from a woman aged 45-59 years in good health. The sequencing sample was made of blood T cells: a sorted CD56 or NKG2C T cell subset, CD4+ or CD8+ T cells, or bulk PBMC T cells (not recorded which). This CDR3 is CSVEAPGSPGELFF.